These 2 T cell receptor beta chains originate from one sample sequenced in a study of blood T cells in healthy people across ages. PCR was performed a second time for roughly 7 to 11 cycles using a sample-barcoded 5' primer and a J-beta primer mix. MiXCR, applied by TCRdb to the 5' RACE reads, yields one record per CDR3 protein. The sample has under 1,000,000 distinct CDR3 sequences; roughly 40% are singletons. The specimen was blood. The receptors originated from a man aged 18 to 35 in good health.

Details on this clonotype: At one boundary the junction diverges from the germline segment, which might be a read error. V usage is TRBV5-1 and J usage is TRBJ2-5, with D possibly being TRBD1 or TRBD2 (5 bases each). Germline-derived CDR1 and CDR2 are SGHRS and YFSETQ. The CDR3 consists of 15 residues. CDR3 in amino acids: CVSSLSGTVQETQYF. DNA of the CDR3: TGCGTCAGCAGCTTATCCGGGACGGTCCAAGAGACCCAGTACTTC. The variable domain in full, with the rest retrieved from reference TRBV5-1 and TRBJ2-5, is KAGVTQTPRYLIKTRGQQVTLSCSPISGHRSVSWYQQTPGQGLQFLFEYFSETQRNKGNFPGRFSGRQFSNSRSEMNVSTLELGDSALYLCVSSLSGTVQETQYFGPGTRLLVL.

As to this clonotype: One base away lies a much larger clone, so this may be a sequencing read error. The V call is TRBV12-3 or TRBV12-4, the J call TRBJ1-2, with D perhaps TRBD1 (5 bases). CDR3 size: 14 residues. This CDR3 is CASRLGQGTYGYTF. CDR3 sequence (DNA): TGTGCCAGCAGGTTAGGTCAGGGCACCTATGGCTACACCTTC.